The clone carrying this T cell receptor (beta chain) has just one count. Its antigen is still unknown. These data come from a study of shared clonotypes between healthy human individuals. Study-level results: Generally, naive subsets (rather than memory subsets) showed larger estimated richness.

This CDR3 has 15 residues. J lost 9 bases, V lost 3 bases, and 9 bases had no gene match. Germline V gene lookup returns CDR1 ENHRY and CDR2 SYGVKD. The protocol was immunoSEQ multiplex PCR, while the TCRdb copy is restricted to in-frame clones and leaves out a portion. There are approximately 1.9 million clones in the sample; just under 95% occur only once, and less than 2% lies in the top ten. Only CD45RO-negative cells positively selected for CCR7 counted as naive CD8 cells, so terminally differentiated effector memory CD45RA+ cells were excluded. The J gene is TRBJ2-2, the V gene TRBV10-3, with 8 bases that match TRBD1. The sample comprised naive CD8+ T cells from PBMCs. This receptor was taken from a man younger than 35 in good health. Some clones in this sample may be carry-over from other donors' samples. DNA for the CDR3: TGTGCCATCAGTGAACGGGACAGGCCACTCAGGGAGCTGTTTTTT. Protein sequence: CAISERDRPLRELFF.